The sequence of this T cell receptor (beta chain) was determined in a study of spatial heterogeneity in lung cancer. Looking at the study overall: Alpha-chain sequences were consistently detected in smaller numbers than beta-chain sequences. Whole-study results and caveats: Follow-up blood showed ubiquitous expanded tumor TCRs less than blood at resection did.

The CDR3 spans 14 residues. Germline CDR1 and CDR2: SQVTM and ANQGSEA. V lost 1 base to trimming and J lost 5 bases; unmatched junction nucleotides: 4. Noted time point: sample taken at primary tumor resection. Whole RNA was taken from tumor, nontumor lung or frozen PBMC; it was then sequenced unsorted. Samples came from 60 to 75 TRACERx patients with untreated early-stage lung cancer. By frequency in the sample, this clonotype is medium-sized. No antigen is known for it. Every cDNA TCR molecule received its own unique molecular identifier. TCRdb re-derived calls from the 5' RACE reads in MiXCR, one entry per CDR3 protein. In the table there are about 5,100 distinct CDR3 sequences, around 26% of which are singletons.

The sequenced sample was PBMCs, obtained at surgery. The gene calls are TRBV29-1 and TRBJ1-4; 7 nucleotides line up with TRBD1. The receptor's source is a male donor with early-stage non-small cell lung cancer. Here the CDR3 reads CSVEAGGPNEKLFF. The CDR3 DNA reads TGCAGCGTTGAAGCAGGGGGGCCCAATGAAAAACTGTTTTTT.